This record concerns one T cell receptor (beta chain) sequence. Trimming pared 5 bases from V and 9 bases from J, leaving 17 bases between. The CDR3 sequence is 14 residues long. Germline-derived CDR1 and CDR2 are MGHDK and SYGVNS. Here immunoSEQ multiplex PCR was the method, and the copy in TCRdb shows in-frame clones only, minus some. Here the sample spans 40,000 to 55,000 clones, around 95% being singletons. This specimen comes from a study of technical replicates of blood from a handful of donors. The sample taken for sequencing was T cells isolated from PBMCs. This sequence originates from a human donor in good health. This rearrangement joins TRBV25-1 to TRBJ2-1, with D tentatively TRBD2 (6 bases). CDR3 amino acids: CASSIAEGGVEQFF. The CDR3 coding sequence is TGTGCCAGCAGTATAGCGGAGGGCGGAGTTGAGCAGTTCTTC.